These T cell receptor beta chains were read from a single sample in a study of CXCR3-negative and CXCR3-positive naive CD8 T cells. TCRdb re-called the 5' RACE reads and catalogs CDR3 proteins one per entry, DNA excluded. In all, the sample yields 90,000 to 95,000 distinct CDR3 sequences. The sample comprised naive CXCR3- CD8+ T cells from blood. Source of these receptors: a human donor in good health. Some clones in this sample may be carry-over from other donors' samples. Each CDR3 is given with its conserved first and last residue. Size is omitted from some rows. Given values are once, few, many or a class for expanded clones.

CDR3 protein: CASSEEAEETQYF
clone size: NA
J gene: TRBJ2-5
V gene: TRBV5-5

CDR3 protein: CASSGGPSSYNEQFF
clone size: NA
J gene: TRBJ2-1
V gene: TRBV6-5

CDR3 protein: CASSPAGLNYEQYF
clone size: NA
J gene: TRBJ2-1
V gene: TRBV18

CDR3 protein: CSADSGPYGYTF
clone size: NA
J gene: TRBJ1-2
V gene: TRBV20-1

CDR3 protein: CASILRVFYNEQFF
clone size: NA
J gene: TRBJ2-1
V gene: TRBV6-2/TRBV6-3

CDR3 protein: CASSLELEETQYF
clone size: NA
J gene: TRBJ2-5
V gene: TRBV7-9

CDR3 protein: CASSSTQGSGLGETQYF
clone size: NA
J gene: TRBJ2-5
V gene: TRBV7-9

CDR3 protein: CSVEVRDRGLYEQYF
clone size: NA
J gene: TRBJ2-7
V gene: TRBV29-1

CDR3 protein: CASSTYPGRPNYGYTF
clone size: NA
J gene: TRBJ1-2
V gene: TRBV5-6

CDR3 protein: CASSQYRNTEAFF
clone size: NA
J gene: TRBJ1-1
V gene: TRBV14

CDR3 protein: CSVDTGQGVGNTIYF
clone size: NA
J gene: TRBJ1-3
V gene: TRBV29-1

CDR3 protein: CASSLGAGGGWGYNEQFF
clone size: NA
J gene: TRBJ2-1
V gene: TRBV7-6

CDR3 protein: CATSRDRLASTYEQYF
clone size: NA
J gene: TRBJ2-7
V gene: TRBV15

CDR3 protein: CASSKARQSNYGYTF
clone size: NA
J gene: TRBJ1-2
V gene: TRBV21-1

CDR3 protein: CASTSFQEEQFF
clone size: NA
J gene: TRBJ2-1
V gene: TRBV7-6

CDR3 protein: CASSYSTYGREDEQFF
clone size: NA
J gene: TRBJ2-1
V gene: TRBV6-5

CDR3 protein: CASSLRSSGNTIYF
clone size: medium-sized
J gene: TRBJ1-3
V gene: TRBV13

CDR3 protein: CASTGETRGQGSGELFF
clone size: NA
J gene: TRBJ2-2
V gene: TRBV2

CDR3 protein: CASSFPGVNEQFF
clone size: NA
J gene: TRBJ2-1
V gene: TRBV5-1

CDR3 protein: CSVVASTDFEQYF
clone size: NA
J gene: TRBJ2-7
V gene: TRBV29-1

CDR3 protein: CASSFLRLAGDNEQFF
clone size: NA
J gene: TRBJ2-1
V gene: TRBV27

CDR3 protein: CASSPKVWHEAFF
clone size: NA
J gene: TRBJ1-1
V gene: TRBV28

CDR3 protein: CASRGTYNEQFF
clone size: NA
J gene: TRBJ2-1
V gene: TRBV12-3/TRBV12-4

CDR3 protein: CASSQVSQETQYF
clone size: NA
J gene: TRBJ2-5
V gene: TRBV14

CDR3 protein: CSISGDSYEQYF
clone size: NA
J gene: TRBJ2-7
V gene: TRBV29-1

CDR3 protein: CASSLPGRELNYEQYF
clone size: NA
J gene: TRBJ2-7
V gene: TRBV28

CDR3 protein: CAISGTSGGTSQETQYF
clone size: NA
J gene: TRBJ2-5
V gene: TRBV10-3

CDR3 protein: CASSLTYEQYF
clone size: NA
J gene: TRBJ2-7
V gene: TRBV7-9

CDR3 protein: CASSSTRSTDTQYF
clone size: NA
J gene: TRBJ2-3
V gene: TRBV12-3/TRBV12-4

CDR3 protein: CASSQDSGSTSYEQYF
clone size: NA
J gene: TRBJ2-7
V gene: TRBV3-1

CDR3 protein: CSARTSASTDTQYF
clone size: NA
J gene: TRBJ2-3
V gene: TRBV20-1

CDR3 protein: CASSQVVQGNQPQHF
clone size: NA
J gene: TRBJ1-5
V gene: TRBV4-3

CDR3 protein: CASSAGWGSYNEQFF
clone size: NA
J gene: TRBJ2-1
V gene: TRBV7-9

CDR3 protein: CASSQGLAGPEQFF
clone size: NA
J gene: TRBJ2-1
V gene: TRBV4-1

CDR3 protein: CASSSGAVNEKLFF
clone size: NA
J gene: TRBJ1-4
V gene: TRBV7-9

CDR3 protein: CASSLGTGGETQYF
clone size: NA
J gene: TRBJ2-5
V gene: TRBV7-9

CDR3 protein: CASSPDGFSYNSPLHF
clone size: NA
J gene: TRBJ1-6
V gene: TRBV6-5

CDR3 protein: CASSNPGRGAISYNEQFF
clone size: NA
J gene: TRBJ2-1
V gene: TRBV7-6

CDR3 protein: CASSPRDRGLAGGNEQFF
clone size: NA
J gene: TRBJ2-1
V gene: TRBV11-2

CDR3 protein: CASSGGQGAYEQYF
clone size: NA
J gene: TRBJ2-7
V gene: TRBV28

CDR3 protein: CASSSVGAPDTQYF
clone size: NA
J gene: TRBJ2-3
V gene: TRBV7-3

CDR3 protein: CASSHETGRGANVLTF
clone size: NA
J gene: TRBJ2-6
V gene: TRBV3-1

CDR3 protein: CSWSSSGYNEQFF
clone size: NA
J gene: TRBJ2-1
V gene: TRBV30

CDR3 protein: CSVEDQLIQGAQETQYF
clone size: NA
J gene: TRBJ2-5
V gene: TRBV29-1

CDR3 protein: CSVTGTDRYEQYF
clone size: NA
J gene: TRBJ2-7
V gene: TRBV29-1

CDR3 protein: CATSRVGTHTDTQYF
clone size: NA
J gene: TRBJ2-3
V gene: TRBV15

CDR3 protein: CASNPVRGSPSTDTQYF
clone size: NA
J gene: TRBJ2-3
V gene: TRBV28

CDR3 protein: CASSFWSEYEQYF
clone size: NA
J gene: TRBJ2-7
V gene: TRBV28

CDR3 protein: CASSSSGQPYNEQFF
clone size: NA
J gene: TRBJ2-1
V gene: TRBV9

CDR3 protein: CASSTNQGPYLYGYTF
clone size: NA
J gene: TRBJ1-2
V gene: TRBV5-6

CDR3 protein: CASILDRGPNTGELFF
clone size: NA
J gene: TRBJ2-2
V gene: TRBV6-2/TRBV6-3

CDR3 protein: CASSLIAGITDTQYF
clone size: NA
J gene: TRBJ2-3
V gene: TRBV28

CDR3 protein: CASSQDRDSPLHF
clone size: NA
J gene: TRBJ1-6
V gene: TRBV7-9

CDR3 protein: CATRPGWGGNTEAFF
clone size: NA
J gene: TRBJ1-1
V gene: TRBV25-1